The 18 T cell receptor beta chains in this list originate from one sample, sequenced in a study of pediatric ulcerative colitis. One to two pinch biopsies were taken from the rectum during colonoscopy. Clones were read by immunoSEQ multiplex PCR, and TCRdb kept only the in-frame ones, dropping some. The profile shows more than 40,000 clones, 60% to 85% of them singletons. Sample: gut tissue. These receptors were taken from a girl under 18 with moderate ulcerative colitis.

The chain carries TRBV19 and TRBJ2-7; D not resolved. The germline gives CDR1 LNHDA, CDR2 SQIVND (reference sequence). Trimming took 0 bases from V and 5 from J, leaving 14 bases between them. The CDR3 consists of 15 residues. CDR3 in amino acids: CASSIDGPLPDEQYF. The CDR3 nucleotides read TGTGCCAGTAGTATAGACGGACCGCTTCCGGACGAGCAGTACTTC.

This clone appeared once. The CDR3 nucleotides are TGCGCCAGCAGCTTGGGTGGACCGACCACCTACGAGCAGTACTTC. Its translation: CASSLGGPTTYEQYF. The chain joins TRBV5-1 to TRBJ2-7, with unresolved D. The CDR3 covers 15 residues. Germline CDR1 is SGHRS and CDR2 is YFSETQ. Trimming removed 0 bases at V and 2 bases at J, with 12 bases between.

V and J are TRBV19 and TRBJ1-2; possibly TRBD1 for D (6 bases). The CDR3 consists of 14 residues. V was shortened by 1 base and J by 3 bases, with 9 bases between the two germline ends. In germline, CDR1 is LNHDA, CDR2 SQIVND (reference sequence). CDR3: CASSIGTEYYGYTF. The CDR3 nucleotides read TGTGCCAGTAGTATAGGGACAGAATACTATGGCTACACCTTC.

The V call is TRBV10-3, the J call TRBJ2-5; D is possibly TRBD2 (5 bases). This CDR3 is 13 amino acids long. Germline CDR1 and CDR2: ENHRY and SYGVKD. Trimming removed 7 bases from V and 3 bases from J, with 12 bases in between. The CDR3 DNA reads TGTGCCATCACGGGCGGGCGAGAAGAGACCCAGTACTTC. Translated: CAITGGREETQYF.

V usage is TRBV19 and J usage is TRBJ2-7; D call uncertain. Trimming shortened V by 3 bases and J by 0 bases, and 12 bases separated the two germline ends. This CDR3 contains 15 residues. Germline values: CDR1 LNHDA, CDR2 SQIVND (reference sequence). The CDR3 spells CASSIIASSSYEQYF. CDR3 bases: TGTGCCAGTAGTATTATCGCATCGAGCTCCTACGAGCAGTACTTC.

In this sample, this clone turned up once. This chain joins TRBV11-1 and TRBJ2-4, with D possibly being TRBD1 (6 bases). CDR3 length: 14 amino acids. Trimming cost V 5 bases and J 3 bases, with 11 bases left between them. CDR1 is SGHAT and CDR2 is FQDESV in the germline V gene (reference sequence). CDR3 amino acids: CASSPRTDKNIQYF. The CDR3 DNA follows: TGTGCCAGCAGCCCTAGGACAGACAAAAACATTCAGTACTTC.

The chain employs TRBV9 and TRBJ1-1, with D possibly TRBD1 on 6 matching bases. The CDR3 covers 13 residues. CDR1 is SGDLS, CDR2 YYNGEE, per germline. Deletions cut 4 bases from V and 4 bases from J, with 11 bases between. The CDR3, as DNA: TGTGCCAGCAGCCCTCAAGGGGGCACTGAAGCTTTCTTT. This sequence encodes CASSPQGGTEAFF.

The rearrangement uses TRBV28 and TRBJ1-3; no clear D gene. Looked up from germline, CDR1 is MDHEN and CDR2 is SYDVKM. The V end lost 3 bases, the J end lost 0 bases, and 9 bases lay between the germline ends. The CDR3 sequence is 15 residues long. In DNA, the CDR3 is TGTGCCAGCAGTTTTCGAGGATCCTCTGGAAACACCATATATTTT. Translation gives CASSFRGSSGNTIYF.

The chain recombines TRBV7-6 with TRBJ2-5; D gene ambiguous. Germline V CDR1 and CDR2: SGHVS, FNYEAQ. V was shortened by 4 bases and J by 5 bases, with 11 bases between the two germline ends. The CDR3 runs to 13 residues. The CDR3 is CASSWEPRETQYF. The CDR3 DNA reads as TGTGCCAGCAGCTGGGAACCTCGGGAGACCCAGTACTTC.

The chain employs TRBV5-6 and TRBJ1-3; D uncertain. V lost 2 bases, J lost 2 bases, and 8 bases lay in between. Per the germline V gene, CDR1 is SGHDT and CDR2 is YYEEEE. CDR3 length equals 14 residues. For the CDR3, the DNA is TGTGCCAGCAGCTTCGGACCGACTGGAAACACCATATATTTT. Translating gives CASSFGPTGNTIYF.

This clone was picked up one time. V is TRBV7-2 and J is TRBJ1-3; a weak D match, TRBD1 (5 bases). The CDR3 is made up of 14 amino acids. Trimming left V 2 bases short and J 5 bases short, with 10 bases between. The germline CDR1 and CDR2 sequences are SGHTA and FQGNSA. This chain's CDR3 is CASSLQGGRNTIYF. DNA of the CDR3: TGTGCCAGCAGCTTACAGGGAGGCCGAAACACCATATATTTT.

The rearrangement joins TRBV30 to TRBJ1-1; the D is unclear. CDR1 is GTSNPN and CDR2 is SVGIG in the germline V gene (reference sequence). The CDR3 totals 15 residues. Trimming took 0 bases from V and 2 from J, leaving 13 bases between them. Here the CDR3 reads CAWSVRSTHNTEAFF. CDR3 coding DNA: TGTGCCTGGAGTGTACGTTCGACACACAACACTGAAGCTTTCTTT.

CDR3 nucleotides: TGTGCCAGCTCCCACGACAGGAACACCGGGGAGCTGTTTTTT. Translated, it gives CASSHDRNTGELFF. The chain links TRBV18 to TRBJ2-2; a possible D gene is TRBD1 (5 bases). Per germline, CDR1 KGHSH and CDR2 LQKENI. This CDR3 is 14 amino acids long. The V and J ends lost 6 bases and 1 base respectively, with 9 bases between them.

V is TRBV18 and J is TRBJ1-1, with TRBD1 as a possible D gene (5 bases). Looked up from germline, CDR1 is KGHSH and CDR2 is LQKENI. The CDR3 runs 14 residues. With 3 bases removed from V and 7 bases from J, the gap between germline ends came to 15 bases. This CDR3 reads CASSPGGVYGEAFF. In DNA form, the CDR3 reads TGTGCCAGCTCACCCGGGGGGGTTTATGGTGAAGCTTTCTTT. Using reference TRBV18 and TRBJ1-1 for the parts outside the CDR3, the full variable domain is NAGVMQNPRHLVRRRGQEARLRCSPMKGHSHVYWYRQLPEEGLKFMVYLQKENIIDESGMPKERFSAEFPKEGPSILRIQQVVRGDSAAYFCASSPGGVYGEAFFGQGTRLTVV.

The V call is TRBV28, the J call TRBJ2-1, with D perhaps matching TRBD2 (6 bases). Germline V lookup: CDR1 MDHEN, CDR2 SYDVKM. Trimming cost V 2 bases and J 3 bases, with 11 bases left between them. This CDR3 is built from 15 residues. CDR3 DNA: TGTGCCAGCAGTTTAGCGGGATCAATCTACAATGAGCAGTTCTTC. Translating gives CASSLAGSIYNEQFF.

J is TRBJ1-1 and V is TRBV28, with D maybe TRBD1 (5 bases). Germline lookup yields CDR1 MDHEN and CDR2 SYDVKM. V was trimmed by 6 bases and J by 5 bases, leaving 10 bases between them. The CDR3 is made up of 12 amino acids. CDR3 DNA sequence: TGTGCCAGCAGCTGGGGGAGGACTGAAGCTTTCTTT. Amino acid sequence: CASSWGRTEAFF.

The chain carries TRBV6-1 and TRBJ1-1; 7 bases are a match to TRBD1. The V segment lost 4 bases and the J segment 2 bases; nucleotides outside the gene matches: 7. The CDR3 is made up of 15 amino acids. In germline, CDR1 is MNHNS, CDR2 SASEGT. The CDR3 sequence: CASSAGTDVNTEAFF. CDR3 nucleotide sequence: TGTGCCAGCAGTGCCGGGACAGACGTAAACACTGAAGCTTTCTTT.

V gene TRBV5-4 combines with J gene TRBJ1-2; 7 nucleotides align to TRBD1. V trimming: 0 bases; J trimming: 4 bases; junction bases outside the gene matches: 6. The length of the CDR3 is 15 residues. Germline V lookup: CDR1 SGHNT, CDR2 YYREEE (reference sequence). The chain's CDR3 is CASSLEGAATYGYTF. The CDR3 nucleotides read TGTGCCAGCAGCTTGGAGGGGGCAGCAACCTATGGCTACACCTTC.